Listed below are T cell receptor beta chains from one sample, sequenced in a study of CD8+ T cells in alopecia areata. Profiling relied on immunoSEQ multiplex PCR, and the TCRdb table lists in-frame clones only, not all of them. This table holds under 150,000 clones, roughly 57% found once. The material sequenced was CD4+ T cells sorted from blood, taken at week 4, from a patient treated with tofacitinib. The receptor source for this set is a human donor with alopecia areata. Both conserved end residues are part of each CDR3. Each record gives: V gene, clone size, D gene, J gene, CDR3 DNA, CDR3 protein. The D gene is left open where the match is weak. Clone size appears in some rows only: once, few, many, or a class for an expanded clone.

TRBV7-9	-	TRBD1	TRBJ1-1	TGTGCCAGCAGCCCGGACAGGTACACTGAAGCTTTCTTT	CASSPDRYTEAFF
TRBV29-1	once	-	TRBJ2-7	TGCAGCGTTGAATGGCTTGACTTCCCCTACGAGCAGTACTTC	CSVEWLDFPYEQYF
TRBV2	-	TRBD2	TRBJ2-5	TGTGCCAGCAGTGTCATTCCTAGCGGGTCTGGGGAGACCCAGTACTTC	CASSVIPSGSGETQYF
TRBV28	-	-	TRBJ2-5	TGTGCCAGCAGCTCATCCCAAGAGACCCAGTACTTC	CASSSSQETQYF
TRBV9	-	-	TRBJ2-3	TGTGCCAGCTCGGTCGGACCCACAGATACGCAGTATTTT	CASSVGPTDTQYF
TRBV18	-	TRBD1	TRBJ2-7	TGTGCCAGCTCACCGGGGCAGGGGGCGGACGAGCAGTACTTC	CASSPGQGADEQYF
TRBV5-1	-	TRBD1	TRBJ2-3	TGCGCCAGCAGCTCCGGGACAGGGGGCAGGACAGATACGCAGTATTTT	CASSSGTGGRTDTQYF
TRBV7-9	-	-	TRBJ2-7	TGTGCCAGCAGCTTAGGGGACGAGCAGTACTTC	CASSLGDEQYF
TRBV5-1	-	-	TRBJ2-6	TGCGCCAGCAGCTTGTACACCGCGGGACAACCCTCTGGGGCCAACGTCCTGACTTTC	CASSLYTAGQPSGANVLTF
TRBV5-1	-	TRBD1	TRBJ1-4	TGCGCCAGCAGCCCGGGACAGCTCAATGAAAAACTGTTTTTT	CASSPGQLNEKLFF
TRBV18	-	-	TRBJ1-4	TGTGCCAGCTCCCCGACGCCTACTAATGAAAAACTGTTTTTT	CASSPTPTNEKLFF
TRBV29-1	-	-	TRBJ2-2	TGCAGCGTTGGCAGGGGTAGGACCGGGGAGCTGTTTTTT	CSVGRGRTGELFF
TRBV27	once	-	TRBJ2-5	TGTGCCAGCAGTCCGGAGGGGGGGCGGCCCCAGTACTTC	CASSPEGGRPQYF
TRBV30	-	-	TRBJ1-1	TGTGCCTGGAGTCTACTGAACGGAAAAGCTTTCTTT	CAWSLLNGKAFF
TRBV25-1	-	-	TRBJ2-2	TGTGCCAGCAGGACAGAAAACACCGGGGAGCTGTTTTTT	CASRTENTGELFF
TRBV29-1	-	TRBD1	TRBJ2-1	TGCAGCGTTGAAGAGGAAGGGGGCAGATACAATGAGCAGTTCTTC	CSVEEEGGRYNEQFF
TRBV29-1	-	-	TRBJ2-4	TGCAGCGTTGAAATACGGGTAGCCAAAAACATTCAGTACTTC	CSVEIRVAKNIQYF
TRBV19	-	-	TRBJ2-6	TGTGCCAGTAGGGCCTGGTACTCTGGGGCCAACGTCCTGACTTTC	CASRAWYSGANVLTF
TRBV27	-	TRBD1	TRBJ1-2	TGTGCGGTGGGGACAGGGACTGGCGGCTACACCTTC	CAVGTGTGGYTF
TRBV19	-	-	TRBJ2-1	TGTGCCAGTAGATCCTACAATGAGCAGTTCTTC	CASRSYNEQFF
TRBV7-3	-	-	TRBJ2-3	TGTGCCAGCAGCTTAGCGCTTGGAACTAGCACAGATACGCAGTATTTT	CASSLALGTSTDTQYF
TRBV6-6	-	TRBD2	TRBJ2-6	TGTGCCAGCAGCCTAGCGGGTGGGGCCAACGTCCTGACTTTC	CASSLAGGANVLTF
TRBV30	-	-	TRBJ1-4	TGTGCCTGGAGTGTACTTTGGGGGGAAAAACTGTTTTTT	CAWSVLWGEKLFF
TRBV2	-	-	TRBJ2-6	TGTGCCAGCAGTGAAATCAGGGCTGGGGCCAACGTCCTGACTTTC	CASSEIRAGANVLTF
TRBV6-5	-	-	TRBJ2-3	TGTGCCAGCAGGCGGGACCCCCGTACGCAGTATTTT	CASRRDPRTQYF
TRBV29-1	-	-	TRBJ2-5	TGCAGCGTTGGACTGACCGAAGAGACCCAGTACTTC	CSVGLTEETQYF
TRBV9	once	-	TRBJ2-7	TGTGCCAGCAGCCCGCATTATGGGGCAGGCGACGAGCAGTACTTC	CASSPHYGAGDEQYF
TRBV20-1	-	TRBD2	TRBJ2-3	TGCAGTGCCGGGAGGACAGATACGCAGTATTTT	CSAGRTDTQYF
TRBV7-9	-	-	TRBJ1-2	TGTGCCAGCAGCTTAGCTAGGGCATCCGTGGGATATGGCTACACCTTC	CASSLARASVGYGYTF
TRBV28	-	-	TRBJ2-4	TGTGCCAGCAGTCAGGCCTTTGTGGAAACGGGCAAAAACATTCAGTACTTC	CASSQAFVETGKNIQYF
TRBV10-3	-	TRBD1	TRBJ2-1	TGTGCCATCACCGGGACAGGGGTGAGCAATGAGCAGTTCTTC	CAITGTGVSNEQFF
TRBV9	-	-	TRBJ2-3	TGTGCCAGCAGCGTCCGGGACCCGGGTTATACGCAGTATTTT	CASSVRDPGYTQYF
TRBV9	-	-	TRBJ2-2	TGTGCCAGCAGTTACCACCCAGGGGGGCGCACCGGGGAGCTGTTTTTT	CASSYHPGGRTGELFF
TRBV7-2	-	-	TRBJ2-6	TGTGCCAGCAGCTTGATCTCTGGGGCCAACGTCCTGACTTTC	CASSLISGANVLTF
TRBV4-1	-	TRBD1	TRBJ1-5	TGCGCCAGCAGCCAACTGGACAGGGGCAATCAGCCCCAGCATTTT	CASSQLDRGNQPQHF
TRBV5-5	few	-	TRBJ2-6	TGTGCCAGCAGCAACAGCTCTGGGGCCAACGTCCTGACTTTC	CASSNSSGANVLTF
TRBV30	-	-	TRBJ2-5	TGTGCCTGGAGCGTCTCCCACGAGACCCAGTACTTC	CAWSVSHETQYF
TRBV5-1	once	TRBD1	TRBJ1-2	TGCGCCAGCGGCGACAGGGAGGGCTATGGCTACACCTTC	CASGDREGYGYTF
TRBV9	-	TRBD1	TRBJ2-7	TGTGCCAGCAGCACCCGGACAGGGGGCGAGGTGCAGTACTTC	CASSTRTGGEVQYF
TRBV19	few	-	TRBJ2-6	TGTGCCAGTAGTATAAAATTACCTGGGGCCAACGTCCTGACTTTC	CASSIKLPGANVLTF
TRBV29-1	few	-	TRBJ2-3	TGCAGCGTTGTGCAGGGAGGAACAGATACGCAGTATTTT	CSVVQGGTDTQYF
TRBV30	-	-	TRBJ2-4	TGTGCCTGGAGCGATAAAGACAGCCTAGCCAAAAACATTCAGTACTTC	CAWSDKDSLAKNIQYF
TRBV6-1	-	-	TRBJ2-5	TGTGCCAGCAGTGAAGGGGGAGGAGACCAAGAGACCCAGTACTTC	CASSEGGGDQETQYF
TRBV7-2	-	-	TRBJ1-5	TGTGCCAGCAGCACGGACAGCGAAATTCAGCCCCAGCATTTT	CASSTDSEIQPQHF
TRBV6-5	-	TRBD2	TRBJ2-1	TGTGCCAGCAGTAGGGCGGGAGAGTCCTACAATGAGCAGTTCTTC	CASSRAGESYNEQFF
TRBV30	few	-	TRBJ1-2	TGTGCCTGGAGTTTCCCGGACCGTGGTGGCTACACCTTC	CAWSFPDRGGYTF
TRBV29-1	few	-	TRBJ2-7	TGCAGCGTTGTACCCAGTCAGCAAGCACTTGGCTCCTACGAGCAGTACTTC	CSVVPSQQALGSYEQYF
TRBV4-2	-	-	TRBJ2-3	TGTGCCAGCAGCCCCCGGAGAGAGGGCACAGATACGCAGTATTTT	CASSPRREGTDTQYF
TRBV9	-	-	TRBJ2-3	TGTGCCAGCAGCGTAGTAGCGGTTACAGATACGCAGTATTTT	CASSVVAVTDTQYF
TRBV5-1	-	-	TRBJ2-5	TGCGCCAGCAGCTTGGGTCGACAAGAGACCCAGTACTTC	CASSLGRQETQYF
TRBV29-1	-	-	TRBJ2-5	TGCAGCGTTGGTGGTGGGGTTGGAGAGACCCAGTACTTC	CSVGGGVGETQYF
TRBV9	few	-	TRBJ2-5	TGTGCCAGCAGCGTAGCTCTATCAGGGTCCGGGACCCAGTACTTC	CASSVALSGSGTQYF
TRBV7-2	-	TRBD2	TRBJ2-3	TGTGCCAGCAGCTCAACTAGCGGGAGAACAGATACGCAGTATTTT	CASSSTSGRTDTQYF